Sequencing of this T cell receptor (beta chain) was carried out in a study of blood T cell repertoires in COVID-19. Study in general: Collection of acute and convalescent COVID-19 samples took place in the United States, Italy and Spain.

The CDR3 has 14 amino acids. Germline V gives CDR1 SEHNR, CDR2 FQNEAQ (reference sequence). With 4 bases clipped from V and 2 bases from J, the junction kept 3 bases outside the gene matches. The assay was immunoSEQ multiplex PCR, and TCRdb's table has in-frame clones only and misses some. The table has 150,000 to 200,000 clones, approximately 89% seen once. The sequenced sample was peripheral blood. J is TRBJ1-1 and V is TRBV7-9; 8 bases fit TRBD1. This clonotype was obtained from a man in his sixties or seventies with acute or convalescent COVID-19. For the CDR3, the DNA is TGTGCCAGCAGCTGGGACAGGAGTAACACTGAAGCTTTCTTT. Amino acid sequence: CASSWDRSNTEAFF.